This T cell receptor (beta chain) was captured in a study of blood T cell repertoires in COVID-19. Overall study: The United States, Italy and Spain supplied acute and convalescent COVID-19 samples. The analysed material was cDNA or gDNA that came from T cells, B-cell-depleted T cells, or PBMCs.

The germline V and J ends were trimmed by 0 bases and 3 bases, with 11 bases remaining between them. The CDR3 has 15 residues. Germline CDR1 reads LGHDT; CDR2 reads YNNKEL (reference sequence). Generated by immunoSEQ multiplex PCR, the TCRdb table keeps only in-frame clones and is missing some. The data contain 300,000 or so clones, 90% of them singletons. Recovered participants had two consecutive negative NP/OP PCR tests, healthcare professional clearance, or symptom resolution. Sample: PBMCs or T cells enriched from blood (not recorded which). The chain has TRBV3-1 (or the pseudogene TRBV3-2) and TRBJ1-1; unclear D gene. The sequence derives from a man in his fifties or sixties who had recovered from COVID-19. CDR3 sequence (DNA): TGTGCCAGCAGCCAAGACCCCAACCCGGACACTGAAGCTTTCTTT. Its translation is CASSQDPNPDTEAFF.